This T cell receptor (beta chain) appears in the sequencing data of a study of identical twins. This clonotype has only a few counts. CDR3 size: 15 residues. The germline gives CDR1 SGHTA, CDR2 FQGNSA. The trim removed 5 bases at V and 2 bases at J, leaving 9 bases unmatched. Unique molecular identifiers were present on cDNA, and template switching added a universal primer site. TCRdb itself ran the 5' RACE reads through MiXCR, one entry per CDR3 protein. The sample has roughly 480,000 distinct CDR3 sequences; 20% to 25% are singletons. These same data were also listed under a study on T cells expressing NK-cell markers. That study reports: Four of the donors also had these clonotypes leading their CD3+CD56-NKG2C+ fraction.

Sequencing was carried out using CD4+ T cells sorted from blood. The origin of this receptor is a young woman in good health. The rearrangement links TRBV7-2 to TRBJ2-7; 7 bases line up with TRBD2. For the CDR3, the DNA is TGTGCCAGCAGCGACATGGCGGGAGAAGCCTACGAGCAGTACTTC. Its protein is CASSDMAGEAYEQYF.